Following are 25 T cell receptor beta chains from one sample sequenced in a study of shared clonotypes between healthy human individuals. Sequencing was performed with immunoSEQ multiplex PCR; in TCRdb, only in-frame clones are kept and a portion is missing. The data contain over 300,000 clones, roughly 87% of them singletons. The sample comprised memory CD8+ T cells sorted from blood. Regarding subset: CD45RO+ cells pooled with CCR7-negative TemRA cells. The receptor set was obtained from a man aged 18 to 29 in good health.

The genes are TRBV6-5 and TRBJ1-1; 7 bases are a match to TRBD1. V was pared by 4 bases and J by 8 bases, with 7 bases of the junction left unmatched. This CDR3 has 13 amino acids. Germline CDR1 reads MNHEY; CDR2 reads SVGAGI. CDR3 sequence reads: CASSSSTGSEAFF. CDR3 coding DNA: TGTGCCAGCAGTTCATCGACAGGGTCAGAAGCTTTCTTT.

V usage is TRBV7-9 and J usage is TRBJ1-6, with a weak D call TRBD1 (6 bases). Germline V gene sequence: CDR1 SEHNR, CDR2 FQNEAQ (reference sequence). This CDR3 has 15 amino acids. The ends were cut back, 4 bases at V and 5 bases at J, with 12 bases in the middle. The CDR3: CASSSPTGDNSPLHF. Here the CDR3 DNA reads TGTGCCAGCAGCTCACCGACAGGAGATAATTCACCCCTCCACTTT.

The chain combines TRBV27 with TRBJ2-1; D unclear. Germline lookup yields CDR1 MNHEY and CDR2 SMNVEV (reference sequence). The CDR3 length is 15 residues. V lost 6 bases and J lost 4, with 16 bases in between. The chain's CDR3 is CASSRSGRRYNEQFF. As DNA, the CDR3 is TGTGCCAGCAGCCGCTCGGGTCGGAGATACAATGAGCAGTTCTTC.

This clone was counted once. J is TRBJ2-3 and V is TRBV13, with 13 positions matching TRBD2. Unmatched junction bases numbered 4, after V lost 5 bases and J lost 2 bases. The CDR3 is 16 amino acids. Germline V gives CDR1 PRHDT, CDR2 FYEKMQ (reference sequence). This CDR3 reads CASSPGLAGTTDTQYF. CDR3 bases: TGTGCCAGCAGCCCGGGACTAGCGGGGACCACAGATACGCAGTATTTT. Full variable domain (outside the CDR3, taken from reference TRBV13 and TRBJ2-3): AAGVIQSPRHLIKEKRETATLKCYPIPRHDTVYWYQQGPGQDPQFLISFYEKMQSDKGSIPDRFSAQQFSDYHSELNMSSLELGDSALYFCASSPGLAGTTDTQYFGPGTRLTVL.

A single count supports this clone. The chain employs TRBV11-2 and TRBJ2-7, with TRBD1 matching 10 bases. V gave up 6 bases and J gave up 2 bases; unmatched junction bases: 13. The CDR3 is made up of 17 amino acids. Germline assignment: CDR1 SGHAT and CDR2 FQNNGV. For the CDR3, the DNA is TGTGCCAGCAGGTCCCTTTTCGGGACAGGGGATACCTACGAGCAGTACTTC. This codes for CASRSLFGTGDTYEQYF.

The V call is TRBV9, the J call TRBJ2-3, with D perhaps assigned TRBD1 or TRBD2 (6 bases each). The CDR3 is 13 residues long. V lost 3 bases, J lost 4 bases, and 9 bases lay in between. Germline CDR1 SGDLS, CDR2 YYNGEE. CDR3 in DNA: TGTGCCAGCAGCGGGGGGGCCCCAGATACGCAGTATTTT. It codes for CASSGGAPDTQYF.

In its sample, this clone was seen a few times. The chain combines TRBV7-2 with TRBJ1-1, with 10 bases matching TRBD1. CDR1 and CDR2 from the germline V gene are SGHTA and FQGNSA. J lost 6 bases, V lost 2 bases, and 9 bases had no gene match. The CDR3 runs to 16 residues. The chain's CDR3 is CASSLSGTGVRAEAFF. The DNA of the CDR3 is TGTGCCAGCAGCTTATCCGGGACAGGGGTTAGGGCTGAAGCTTTCTTT.

The rearrangement uses TRBV6-5 and TRBJ1-1; D might be TRBD1 (6 bases). This CDR3 spans 15 amino acids. V lost 0 bases, J lost 4 bases, and 12 bases lay in between. CDR1 and CDR2 from the germline V gene are MNHEY and SVGAGI. CDR3 nucleotide sequence: TGTGCCAGCAGTTACTCGAGAGGGGGTGGCACTGAAGCTTTCTTT. Protein sequence: CASSYSRGGGTEAFF.

The rearrangement joins TRBV7-3 to TRBJ2-7; perhaps TRBD2 as D (6 bases). V was clipped by 6 bases and J by 3 bases, with 15 bases between them. CDR3 length: 14 amino acids. Germline assignment: CDR1 SGHTA and CDR2 FQGTGA. DNA of the CDR3: TGTGCCAGCAGTCTAGGGGCGGGGAGCTACGAGCAGTACTTC. It specifies CASSLGAGSYEQYF. The whole variable domain, remainder taken from reference TRBV7-3 and TRBJ2-7, is GAGVSQTPSNKVTEKGKYVELRCDPISGHTALYWYRQSLGQGPEFLIYFQGTGAADDSGLPNDRFFAVRPEGSVSTLKIQRTERGDSAVYLCASSLGAGSYEQYFGPGTRLTVT.

The chain combines TRBV29-1 with TRBJ2-7; D is unresolved. V lost 2 bases and J lost 2, with 10 bases in between. The CDR3 extends over 13 amino acids. The germline gives CDR1 SQVTM, CDR2 ANQGSEA. CDR3 sequence: CSVESGSAYEQYF. The CDR3 DNA sequence: TGCAGCGTTGAATCAGGCTCCGCCTACGAGCAGTACTTC.

The J gene is TRBJ2-7, the V gene TRBV19, with a tentative D call TRBD1 (6 bases). Germline CDR1 LNHDA, CDR2 SQIVND (reference sequence). CDR3 length: 15 residues. Trimming took 3 bases from V and 3 from J, leaving 15 bases between them. CDR3 in amino acids: CASSIVNGQIYEQYF. The CDR3 DNA reads TGTGCCAGTAGTATTGTTAACGGACAGATCTACGAGCAGTACTTC.

The rearrangement joins TRBV5-4 to TRBJ2-7; D is uncertain. V gave up 4 bases and J gave up 3 bases, with 5 bases separating them. Germline loops: CDR1 SGHNT, CDR2 YYREEE (reference sequence). The CDR3 extends over 11 amino acids. The CDR3 DNA follows: TGTGCCAGCAGCGTGGACTACGAGCAGTACTTC. This translates into CASSVDYEQYF.

The chain combines TRBV9 with TRBJ2-1; 10 nucleotides match TRBD2. Germline V gene sequence: CDR1 SGDLS, CDR2 YYNGEE. The CDR3 covers 15 residues. V lost 3 bases to trimming and J lost 7 bases; unmatched junction nucleotides: 7. CDR3 region: CASSASGGAGNEQFF. The CDR3 coding sequence is TGTGCCAGCAGCGCGAGCGGGGGGGCCGGTAATGAGCAGTTCTTC.

This chain links TRBV6-1 with TRBJ2-7, with TRBD2 matching over 7 bases. Trimming cost V 2 bases and J 0 bases; bases outside gene matches: 1. CDR3 size: 14 residues. In germline, CDR1 is MNHNS, CDR2 SASEGT. The CDR3 DNA follows: TGTGCCAGCAGTGAAACGGGGGGCTCCTACGAGCAGTACTTC. This translates into CASSETGGSYEQYF.

This clone has a count of ten or more. The J gene is TRBJ2-7, the V gene TRBV4-1, with TRBD1 matching 7 bases. Germline CDR1 MGHRA, CDR2 YSYEKL. This CDR3 comprises 14 residues. V lost 4 bases to trimming and J lost 2 bases; unmatched junction nucleotides: 5. Here the CDR3 reads CASSPSGGPYEQYF. In nucleotides, the CDR3 is TGCGCCAGCAGCCCCTCAGGGGGACCCTACGAGCAGTACTTC.

This chain uses TRBV20-1 with TRBJ1-1; D gene uncertain. Trimming cost V 4 bases and J 7 bases, with 1 base left between them. Germline values: CDR1 DFQATT, CDR2 SNEGSKA (reference sequence). CDR3 length: 8 amino acids. CDR3 sequence (DNA): TGCAGTGCTATTGAAGCTTTCTTT. Translation gives CSAIEAFF.

This sequence joins TRBV27 and TRBJ2-7; a weak D match, TRBD2 (6 bases). Trimming took off 5 bases at V and 2 bases at J, with 13 bases between the two ends. CDR1 MNHEY and CDR2 SMNVEV come from the germline V gene (reference sequence). This CDR3 has 14 amino acids. The CDR3 region is CASSPMGGTYEQYF. The CDR3 DNA reads as TGTGCCAGCAGTCCCATGGGAGGAACCTACGAGCAGTACTTC.

The gene calls are TRBV23-1 and TRBJ2-7; TRBD1 might be the D (5 bases). TRBV23-1 belongs to the ORF category, with a function that is uncertain. CDR3 length equals 18 residues. V dropped 0 bases and J dropped 7 bases, with 25 bases sitting between them. The CDR3 reads CASSQSAGCPEVPLEQYF. The CDR3 coding sequence is TGCGCCAGCAGTCAATCGGCAGGGTGTCCTGAGGTCCCCCTTGAGCAGTACTTC.

For this clone: Other DNA sequences in the sample encode the same CDR3. This chain links TRBV5-6 with TRBJ1-1; D is undetermined. This CDR3 comprises 13 residues. V was shortened by 0 bases and J by 1 base, with 4 bases between the two germline ends. Germline values: CDR1 SGHDT, CDR2 YYEEEE. In DNA, the CDR3 is TGTGCCAGCAGCTTGGAGCAGAACACTGAAGCTTTCTTT. Its translation is CASSLEQNTEAFF.

This chain links TRBV6-4 with TRBJ2-3, with 11 bases fitting TRBD1. The ends lost 3 bases at V and 5 bases at J; junction bases unmatched: 7. The germline V gene has CDR1 MRHNA and CDR2 SNTAGT. The CDR3 totals 16 residues. CDR3 nucleotide sequence: TGTGCCAGCAGTGAACGACCGGGACAGGGGGTAGATACGCAGTATTTT. The encoded protein is CASSERPGQGVDTQYF.

CDR3 protein: CSVDSQSTDTQYF. DNA of the CDR3: TGCAGCGTTGACTCCCAGAGCACAGATACGCAGTATTTT. The chain employs TRBV29-1 and TRBJ2-3; D is unclear. Germline V gene sequence: CDR1 SQVTM, CDR2 ANQGSEA. This CDR3 region has 13 residues. The V end lost 3 bases, the J end lost 0 bases, and 7 bases lay between the germline ends.

CDR3 residues: CASSQGLAVSYEQYF. The CDR3 coding sequence is TGCGCCAGCAGCCAAGGGCTCGCAGTGTCCTACGAGCAGTACTTC. The chain carries TRBV4-3 and TRBJ2-7; D unresolved. The CDR3 sequence is 15 residues long. The germline gives CDR1 LGHNA, CDR2 YSLEER. V was cut by 1 base and J by 1 base, with 11 bases left in between.

The chain recombines TRBV7-6 with TRBJ2-7; D unclear. Germline values: CDR1 SGHVS, CDR2 FNYEAQ. CDR3 length equals 13 residues. Trimming took 2 bases from V and 4 from J, leaving 9 bases between them. This chain's CDR3 is CASSLSGGYEQYF. Here the CDR3 DNA reads TGTGCCAGCAGCTTATCAGGCGGATACGAGCAGTACTTC.

This clone was seen more than once but under ten times. This rearrangement joins TRBV19 to TRBJ1-1; the D is unclear. The CDR3 has 15 residues. The germline V gene encodes CDR1 LNHDA and CDR2 SQIVND (reference sequence). Between the trimmed V and J ends, which lost 1 base and 0 bases, there was a span of 9 bases. In DNA, the CDR3 is TGTGCCAGTAGTATAGTGACGGGGATGAACACTGAAGCTTTCTTT. This translates into CASSIVTGMNTEAFF.

The chain recombines TRBV19 with TRBJ2-7; possibly TRBD2 for D (5 bases). V was clipped by 3 bases and J by 1 base, with 10 bases between them. The CDR3 covers 14 residues. The V gene's germline CDR1 is LNHDA and CDR2 SQIVND (reference sequence). The CDR3: CASSMGAFSYEQYF. The CDR3 nucleotides read TGTGCCAGTAGTATGGGAGCGTTTTCCTACGAGCAGTACTTC.